A selection of T cell receptor beta chains follows, all from one sample in a study of T-cell memory formation after mild COVID-19. One entry per CDR3 protein results from TCRdb running MiXCR on the 5' RACE reads. This sample has 150,000 or so distinct CDR3 sequences, with more than 14% found just once. Specimen: PBMCs or a T cell subset sorted from them (not recorded which). These receptors all come from an adult woman who had mild COVID-19 (a few samples of this study predate the infection). Cell type and time point are not known. The CDR3 runs from the conserved cysteine through the conserved F or W. A D gene is named only where the DNA matches it firmly. Clone size is not always given. Where it is, it says once, few, many or a class for expanded clones.

clone size,V gene,D gene,J gene,CDR3 DNA,CDR3 protein
few,TRBV5-1,TRBD1,TRBJ1-2,TGCGCCAGCACCCACCCCGGGACAGGTCCCCCCTTGGGTGACGGCTACACCTTC,CASTHPGTGPPLGDGYTF
.,TRBV7-2,TRBD2,TRBJ2-1,TGTGCCAGCAGTCGCCGGGGACTAGCGGGAGTCAATGAGCAGTTCTTC,CASSRRGLAGVNEQFF
.,TRBV7-3,.,TRBJ1-1,TGTGCCAGCAGACTCGGACCCAACACTGAAGCTTTCTTT,CASRLGPNTEAFF
.,TRBV19,TRBD2,TRBJ2-2,TGTGCCAGTAGTCCAACTAGCGGCACCGGGGAGCTGTTTTTT,CASSPTSGTGELFF
.,TRBV2,.,TRBJ2-2,TGTGCCAGCTCTCAGATGACCGGGGAGCTGTTTTTT,CASSQMTGELFF
.,TRBV2,TRBD1,TRBJ1-2,TGTGCCAGCAGTGTGGGACAGGGATACTATGGCTACACCTTC,CASSVGQGYYGYTF
.,TRBV5-1,.,TRBJ2-3,TGCGCCAGCAGCTGGGGCAGGGATGGTCGTACAGATACGCAGTATTTT,CASSWGRDGRTDTQYF
few,TRBV7-2,TRBD1,TRBJ2-7,TGTGCCAGCAGCTTAGAGGGACAGGAAGCCTACGAGCAGTACTTC,CASSLEGQEAYEQYF
few,TRBV9,.,TRBJ2-2,TGTGCCAGCAGCGTAGCCGGAGGACAGAACACCGGGGAGCTGTTTTTT,CASSVAGGQNTGELFF
.,TRBV24-1,.,TRBJ1-2,TGTGCCACCAGTATCACGGAAAACTATGGCTACACCTTC,CATSITENYGYTF
.,TRBV7-9,TRBD2,TRBJ2-3,TGTGCCAGCAGCAGGACTAGCGGGGACACAGATACGCAGTATTTT,CASSRTSGDTDTQYF
few,TRBV29-1,.,TRBJ1-3,TGCAGCGTTGAAGACGTGCACTGGGGAAACACCATATATTTT,CSVEDVHWGNTIYF
few,TRBV7-2,.,TRBJ2-5,TGTGCCAGCAGCCTTTACACAACAGACAGGTTACAAGAGACCCAGTACTTC,CASSLYTTDRLQETQYF
many,TRBV6-5,TRBD1,TRBJ1-3,TGTGCCAGCAGTGGGGACAGGGGGTATGGAAACACCATATATTTT,CASSGDRGYGNTIYF
.,TRBV7-9,.,TRBJ2-4,TGTGCCAGCAGCTCACGTCGCGGACAGTTAAAAAACATTCAGTACTTC,CASSSRRGQLKNIQYF
.,TRBV5-6,.,TRBJ2-7,TGTGCCAGCAGCCTCACTAGCCGCACCTACGAGCAGTACTTC,CASSLTSRTYEQYF
few,TRBV5-5,.,TRBJ2-3,TGTGCCAGCACCATCACTGATACGCAGTATTTT,CASTITDTQYF
many,TRBV9,TRBD2,TRBJ2-5,TGTGCCAGCAGCGTCGGGACTACCTTGGAGACCCAGTACTTC,CASSVGTTLETQYF
.,TRBV20-1,TRBD2,TRBJ2-7,TGCAGTGCTAGAGACGGCGGGAGACTCGACGAGCAGTACTTC,CSARDGGRLDEQYF
few,TRBV5-1,TRBD1,TRBJ2-7,TGCGCCAGCAGCCCCTCGGGACAGGGGCCAATCTGGTACTTC,CASSPSGQGPIWYF
once,TRBV6-5,.,TRBJ2-7,TGTGCCAGCAGTTACTCGCAGATCCTACACGAGCAGTACTTC,CASSYSQILHEQYF
.,TRBV5-6,TRBD2,TRBJ2-3,TGTGCCAGCAGCTTGGTCCCTCTAGCGGGAGGGCCAGATACGCAGTATTTT,CASSLVPLAGGPDTQYF
few,TRBV29-1,.,TRBJ2-4,TGCAGCGTTGGTAGTCAGGGAACCGCCAAAAACATTCAGTACTTC,CSVGSQGTAKNIQYF
few,TRBV4-1,.,TRBJ2-7,TGCGCCAGCAGGAGGACTTTTCGAGCGTACGAGCAGTACTTC,CASRRTFRAYEQYF
few,TRBV30,.,TRBJ1-6,TGTGCCTGGAGACCACAGGGATTCGTGAATTCACCCCTCCACTTT,CAWRPQGFVNSPLHF
.,TRBV19,.,TRBJ1-2,TGTGCTTCGGAGGAGGGGTCCAACTATGGCTACACCTTC,CASEEGSNYGYTF
.,TRBV5-5,TRBD1,TRBJ1-2,TGTGCCAGCAGCACGACAGGGGCTAAGGCCTATGGCTACACCTTC,CASSTTGAKAYGYTF